These T cell receptor beta chains were read from a single sample in a study of T cell repertoires in cytomegalovirus infection. TCRdb analysed the reads with MiXCR anew, one entry per CDR3 protein. Among roughly 110,000 distinct CDR3 sequences listed, around 30% were seen once. Antigens for these TCRs are unknown. Here the sequenced sample was CD8+ T cells from cultured PBMCs, taken from culture after CMV antigen stimulation. The source of these receptors is a human donor in good health (CMV status not recorded). Some clones in this sample may be carry-over from other donors' samples. Each CDR3 is given with its conserved first and last residue. Fields, in order: J gene, V gene, CDR3 protein.

J gene: TRBJ1-1; V gene: TRBV19; CDR3 protein: CASSLANGGNTEAFF
J gene: TRBJ2-7; V gene: TRBV7-3; CDR3 protein: CASCPSRQGRSYEQYF
J gene: TRBJ1-1; V gene: TRBV19; CDR3 protein: CASSMSGRGRSRVNTEAFF
J gene: TRBJ1-5; V gene: TRBV7-2; CDR3 protein: CASSPIPTSQPQHF
J gene: TRBJ2-5; V gene: TRBV7-2; CDR3 protein: CASSVSGTSGDRVQETQYF
J gene: TRBJ2-3; V gene: TRBV4-2; CDR3 protein: CASSQDLDRPDTQYF
J gene: TRBJ2-7; V gene: TRBV6-5; CDR3 protein: CASSPRTSLYEQYF
J gene: TRBJ2-1; V gene: TRBV7-6; CDR3 protein: CASSGETSGGAGSSEQFF
J gene: TRBJ1-1; V gene: TRBV27; CDR3 protein: CASSVGQIITEAFF
J gene: TRBJ2-1; V gene: TRBV13; CDR3 protein: CASSPTAGGRYNEQFF
J gene: TRBJ2-2; V gene: TRBV7-9; CDR3 protein: CASSYSGNTGELFF
J gene: TRBJ2-2; V gene: TRBV6-6; CDR3 protein: CASSYGEGTGELFF
J gene: TRBJ1-6; V gene: TRBV28; CDR3 protein: CASSSSIRSSYNSPLHF
J gene: TRBJ2-1; V gene: TRBV28; CDR3 protein: CASSFYRGDRYNEQFF
J gene: TRBJ1-5; V gene: TRBV3-1; CDR3 protein: CASSPGQGAHQPQHF
J gene: TRBJ1-6; V gene: TRBV7-9; CDR3 protein: CASSSTGTANSPLHF
J gene: TRBJ2-2; V gene: TRBV27; CDR3 protein: CASTTFTGWPGELFF
J gene: TRBJ2-7; V gene: TRBV6-2/TRBV6-3; CDR3 protein: CASSYSPNWSSYEQYF
J gene: TRBJ2-7; V gene: TRBV11-2; CDR3 protein: CASSFGWGNYEQYF
J gene: TRBJ1-5; V gene: TRBV7-8; CDR3 protein: CASSLEPGWADYQPQHF
J gene: TRBJ1-6; V gene: TRBV7-6; CDR3 protein: CASSSGGNSPLHF
J gene: TRBJ2-2; V gene: TRBV12-3/TRBV12-4; CDR3 protein: CASSIRTGGIALNAGELFF
J gene: TRBJ2-7; V gene: TRBV7-9; CDR3 protein: CASSFRQERSHEQYF
J gene: TRBJ2-3; V gene: TRBV9; CDR3 protein: CASKPQSGGFTDTQYF
J gene: TRBJ2-5; V gene: TRBV9; CDR3 protein: CASSVDRGETQYF
J gene: TRBJ2-7; V gene: TRBV27; CDR3 protein: CASSVSGTLGAYEQYF